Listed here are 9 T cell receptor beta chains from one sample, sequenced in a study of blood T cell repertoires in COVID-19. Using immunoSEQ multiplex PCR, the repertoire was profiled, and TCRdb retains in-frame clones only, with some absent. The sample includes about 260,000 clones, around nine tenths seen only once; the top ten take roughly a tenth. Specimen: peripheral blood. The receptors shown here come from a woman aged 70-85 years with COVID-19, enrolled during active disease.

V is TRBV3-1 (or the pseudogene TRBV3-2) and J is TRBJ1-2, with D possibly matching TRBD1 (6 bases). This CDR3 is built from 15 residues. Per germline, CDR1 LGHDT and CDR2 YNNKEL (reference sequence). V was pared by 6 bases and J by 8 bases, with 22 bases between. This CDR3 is CASRLTEQGSRGYTF. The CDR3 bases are TGTGCCAGCAGACTAACGGAACAGGGTAGTAGAGGCTACACCTTC.

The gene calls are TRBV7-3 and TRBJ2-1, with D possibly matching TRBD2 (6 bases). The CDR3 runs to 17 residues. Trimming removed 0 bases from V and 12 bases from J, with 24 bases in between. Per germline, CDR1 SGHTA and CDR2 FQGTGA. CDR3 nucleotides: TGTGCCAGCAGCTTAACGGGCTCGGGGGAGTTTTGGGATGGGCAGTTCTTC. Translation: CASSLTGSGEFWDGQFF.

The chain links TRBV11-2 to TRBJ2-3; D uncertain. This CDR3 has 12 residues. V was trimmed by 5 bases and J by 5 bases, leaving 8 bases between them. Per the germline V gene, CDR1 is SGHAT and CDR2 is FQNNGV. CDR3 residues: CASSPYLDTQYF. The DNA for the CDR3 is TGTGCCAGCAGCCCGTATCTAGATACGCAGTATTTT.

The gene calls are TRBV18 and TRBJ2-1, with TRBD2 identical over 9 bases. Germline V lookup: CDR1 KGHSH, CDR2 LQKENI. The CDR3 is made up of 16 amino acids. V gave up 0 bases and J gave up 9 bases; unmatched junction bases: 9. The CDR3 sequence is CASSPPSGRTSGEQFF. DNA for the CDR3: TGTGCCAGCTCACCACCCAGCGGGAGGACTTCCGGTGAGCAGTTCTTC.

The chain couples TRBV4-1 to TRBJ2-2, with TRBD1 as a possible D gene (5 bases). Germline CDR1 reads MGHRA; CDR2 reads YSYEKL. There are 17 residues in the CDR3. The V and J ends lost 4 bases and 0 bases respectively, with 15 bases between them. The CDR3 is CASSLIRQSANTGELFF. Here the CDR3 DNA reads TGCGCCAGCAGCCTGATTAGACAGTCCGCGAACACCGGGGAGCTGTTTTTT.

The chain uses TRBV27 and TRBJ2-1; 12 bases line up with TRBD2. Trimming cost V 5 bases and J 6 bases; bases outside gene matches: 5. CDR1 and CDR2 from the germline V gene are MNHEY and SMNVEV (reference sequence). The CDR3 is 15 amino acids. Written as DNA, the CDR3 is TGTGCCAGCAGTCCCGGGACTAGCGGGTTCAATGAGCAGTTCTTC. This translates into CASSPGTSGFNEQFF.

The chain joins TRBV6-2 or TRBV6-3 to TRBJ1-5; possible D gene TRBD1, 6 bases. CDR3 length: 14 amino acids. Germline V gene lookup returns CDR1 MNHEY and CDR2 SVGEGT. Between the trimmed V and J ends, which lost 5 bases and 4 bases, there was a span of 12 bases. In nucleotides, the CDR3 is TGTGCCAGCAGTATTCGGACAGATAATCAGCCCCAGCATTTT. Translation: CASSIRTDNQPQHF.

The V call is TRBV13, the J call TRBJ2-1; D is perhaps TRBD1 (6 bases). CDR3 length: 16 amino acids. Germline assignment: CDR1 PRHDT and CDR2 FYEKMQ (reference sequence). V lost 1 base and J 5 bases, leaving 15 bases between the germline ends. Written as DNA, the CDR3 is TGTGCCAGCAGCTTAGTCGAGGGGGTTAGGGACAATGAGCAGTTCTTC. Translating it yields CASSLVEGVRDNEQFF.

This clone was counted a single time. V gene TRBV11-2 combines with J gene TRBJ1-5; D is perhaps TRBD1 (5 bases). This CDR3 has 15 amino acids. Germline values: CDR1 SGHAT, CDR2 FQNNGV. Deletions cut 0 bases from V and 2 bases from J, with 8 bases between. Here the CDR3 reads CASSLEGHRNQPQHF. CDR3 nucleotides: TGTGCCAGCAGCTTAGAGGGGCATCGCAATCAGCCCCAGCATTTT.